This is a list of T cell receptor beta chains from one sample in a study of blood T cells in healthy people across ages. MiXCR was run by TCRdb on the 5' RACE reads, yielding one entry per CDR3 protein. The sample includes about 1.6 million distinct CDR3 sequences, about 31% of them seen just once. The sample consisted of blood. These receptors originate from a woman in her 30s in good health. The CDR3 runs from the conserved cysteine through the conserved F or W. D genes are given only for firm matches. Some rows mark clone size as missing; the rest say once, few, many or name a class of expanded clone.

cdr3_nt: TGCAGTGCTACGGGGCCCAGGCAAGAGACCCAGTACTTC
cdr3_aa: CSATGPRQETQYF
cdr3_length: 13
clone_size: few
v_call: TRBV20-1
j_call: TRBJ2-5
d_call: NA

cdr3_nt: TGTGCCAGCTCTGGGGCCTCGGGAAACACCATATATTTT
cdr3_aa: CASSGASGNTIYF
cdr3_length: 13
clone_size: NA
v_call: TRBV6-6
j_call: TRBJ1-3
d_call: NA

cdr3_nt: TGTGCCACTAAGGCAGGGCCGGAGAACACTGAAGCTTTCTTT
cdr3_aa: CATKAGPENTEAFF
cdr3_length: 14
clone_size: NA
v_call: TRBV15
j_call: TRBJ1-1
d_call: NA

cdr3_nt: TGTGCCAGCTCCTTTGGAATAGCGGGGGGGCTCTACAATGAGCAGTTCTTC
cdr3_aa: CASSFGIAGGLYNEQFF
cdr3_length: 17
clone_size: NA
v_call: TRBV27
j_call: TRBJ2-1
d_call: TRBD2

cdr3_nt: TGTGCCACCTTGGACCCGCTGGGGGCGCAACAAGAGACCCAGTACTTC
cdr3_aa: CATLDPLGAQQETQYF
cdr3_length: 16
clone_size: NA
v_call: TRBV10-3
j_call: TRBJ2-5
d_call: NA

cdr3_nt: TGTGCCCGACGTGGGGCTGGGGCCAACGTCCTGACTTTC
cdr3_aa: CARRGAGANVLTF
cdr3_length: 13
clone_size: few
v_call: TRBV9
j_call: TRBJ2-6
d_call: NA

cdr3_nt: TGTGCCAGCAGCCCTATAGCGGGTGATTCCTACGAGCAGTACTTC
cdr3_aa: CASSPIAGDSYEQYF
cdr3_length: 15
clone_size: NA
v_call: TRBV5-5
j_call: TRBJ2-7
d_call: TRBD2

cdr3_nt: TGCAGCGTTGATGGTTTTTCCCCGGCGGCAGATACGCAGTATTTT
cdr3_aa: CSVDGFSPAADTQYF
cdr3_length: 15
clone_size: many
v_call: TRBV29-1
j_call: TRBJ2-3
d_call: NA

cdr3_nt: TGTGCCAGCAGCTTGGCCCAGGCAGCACAAGAGACCCAGTACTTC
cdr3_aa: CASSLAQAAQETQYF
cdr3_length: 15
clone_size: NA
v_call: TRBV11-2
j_call: TRBJ2-5
d_call: NA

cdr3_nt: TGTGCCAGCAGCTTGGGTCCTCCGGGAACTGAAGCTTTCTTT
cdr3_aa: CASSLGPPGTEAFF
cdr3_length: 14
clone_size: few
v_call: TRBV7-9
j_call: TRBJ1-1
d_call: NA

cdr3_nt: TGCGCCAGCAGCGCGGGCCCCTGGGACGAGCAGTACTTC
cdr3_aa: CASSAGPWDEQYF
cdr3_length: 13
clone_size: few
v_call: TRBV10-1
j_call: TRBJ2-7
d_call: NA

cdr3_nt: TGTGTCAGCAGTTACCCCAGGGAGGGATCCTACAATGAGCAGTTCTTC
cdr3_aa: CVSSYPREGSYNEQFF
cdr3_length: 16
clone_size: NA
v_call: TRBV6-2/TRBV6-3
j_call: TRBJ2-1
d_call: TRBD2

cdr3_nt: TGTGCCAGCAGCCCCCCGGAAGGGGGGACTGAAGCTTTCTTT
cdr3_aa: CASSPPEGGTEAFF
cdr3_length: 14
clone_size: NA
v_call: TRBV3-1
j_call: TRBJ1-1
d_call: NA

cdr3_nt: TGTGCCAGCAGTGAGCGACAGGGGGGTGACCCCGGGGAGCTGTTTTTT
cdr3_aa: CASSERQGGDPGELFF
cdr3_length: 16
clone_size: NA
v_call: TRBV25-1
j_call: TRBJ2-2
d_call: TRBD1

cdr3_nt: TGTGCCAGCAGTGAAAGACTAGCGGAGGGTTCGAATGAGCAGTTCTTC
cdr3_aa: CASSERLAEGSNEQFF
cdr3_length: 16
clone_size: NA
v_call: TRBV2
j_call: TRBJ2-1
d_call: TRBD2

cdr3_nt: TGTGCCAGCATAAAGGCAGGGGGGATCAATGAGCAGTTCTTC
cdr3_aa: CASIKAGGINEQFF
cdr3_length: 14
clone_size: NA
v_call: TRBV27
j_call: TRBJ2-1
d_call: NA

cdr3_nt: TGTGCCAGCAGTGTCCCCTCTAGCAGGAGTAACTACAATGAGCAGTTCTTC
cdr3_aa: CASSVPSSRSNYNEQFF
cdr3_length: 17
clone_size: NA
v_call: TRBV6-1
j_call: TRBJ2-1
d_call: NA

cdr3_nt: TGTGCCAGCACTTTGGACAGGGTCCCCCTTTACAAGCAGTACTTC
cdr3_aa: CASTLDRVPLYKQYF
cdr3_length: 15
clone_size: NA
v_call: TRBV6-1
j_call: TRBJ2-5
d_call: TRBD1

cdr3_nt: TGTGCCAGCAGTTTATTCCTCAAGTCTTATAGCAATCAGCCCCAGCATTTT
cdr3_aa: CASSLFLKSYSNQPQHF
cdr3_length: 17
clone_size: few
v_call: TRBV28
j_call: TRBJ1-5
d_call: NA

cdr3_nt: TGCAGTGCTAACCCGGGACAGGGGACAGATACGCAGTATTTT
cdr3_aa: CSANPGQGTDTQYF
cdr3_length: 14
clone_size: NA
v_call: TRBV20-1
j_call: TRBJ2-3
d_call: TRBD1

cdr3_nt: TGTGCCTGGGGACTGTTAAAGACGACCCAGTACTTC
cdr3_aa: CAWGLLKTTQYF
cdr3_length: 12
clone_size: NA
v_call: TRBV30
j_call: TRBJ2-5
d_call: NA

cdr3_nt: TGCAGTGCTAGAGATTTATACGGGGACTCCTACAATGAGCAGTTCTTC
cdr3_aa: CSARDLYGDSYNEQFF
cdr3_length: 16
clone_size: NA
v_call: TRBV20-1
j_call: TRBJ2-1
d_call: NA

cdr3_nt: TGTGCCAGCAGCCCGACTAGGACTAACAATGAGCAGTTCTTC
cdr3_aa: CASSPTRTNNEQFF
cdr3_length: 14
clone_size: NA
v_call: TRBV3-1
j_call: TRBJ2-1
d_call: NA

cdr3_nt: TGCGCCAGCAGCGCCGCGGCGACAGAGACCCAGTACTTC
cdr3_aa: CASSAAATETQYF
cdr3_length: 13
clone_size: few
v_call: TRBV5-1
j_call: TRBJ2-5
d_call: NA

cdr3_nt: TGCGCCAGCCAAGTCGTAGGTGGCAACGAGCAGTACTTC
cdr3_aa: CASQVVGGNEQYF
cdr3_length: 13
clone_size: few
v_call: TRBV5-1
j_call: TRBJ2-7
d_call: NA

cdr3_nt: TGCAGTGCGGGGGAACGGGCGGGTAGGGACAATGAGCAGTTCTTC
cdr3_aa: CSAGERAGRDNEQFF
cdr3_length: 15
clone_size: few
v_call: TRBV20-1
j_call: TRBJ2-1
d_call: NA

cdr3_nt: TGTGCCAGCAGCCAAACACAGGGGAAAGGCTACACCTTC
cdr3_aa: CASSQTQGKGYTF
cdr3_length: 13
clone_size: few
v_call: TRBV4-2
j_call: TRBJ1-2
d_call: TRBD1

cdr3_nt: TGTGCCGTACAGGGTCTCTATAATGAAAAACTGTTTTTT
cdr3_aa: CAVQGLYNEKLFF
cdr3_length: 13
clone_size: NA
v_call: TRBV7-9
j_call: TRBJ1-4
d_call: NA

cdr3_nt: TGTGCCAGCAGCCCTACGGGTGGTCGGCCCGATACGCAGTATTTT
cdr3_aa: CASSPTGGRPDTQYF
cdr3_length: 15
clone_size: NA
v_call: TRBV7-3
j_call: TRBJ2-3
d_call: NA

cdr3_nt: TGTGCCACCAGCAGAGACCAGGACAGGGGAGATGAAAAACTGTTTTTT
cdr3_aa: CATSRDQDRGDEKLFF
cdr3_length: 16
clone_size: NA
v_call: TRBV15
j_call: TRBJ1-4
d_call: TRBD1

cdr3_nt: TGTGCCAGCAGCTTATCGGGCGGGAGCTACGAGCAGTACTTC
cdr3_aa: CASSLSGGSYEQYF
cdr3_length: 14
clone_size: many
v_call: TRBV5-1
j_call: TRBJ2-7
d_call: TRBD2

cdr3_nt: TGTGCCAGCAGCTTAGAATCGGGGGTTGGGGAGCAGTACTTC
cdr3_aa: CASSLESGVGEQYF
cdr3_length: 14
clone_size: NA
v_call: TRBV7-2
j_call: TRBJ2-7
d_call: NA

cdr3_nt: TGTGCCAGCAGCGTCCGAGGTTATAGCACAGATACGCAGTATTTT
cdr3_aa: CASSVRGYSTDTQYF
cdr3_length: 15
clone_size: many
v_call: TRBV9
j_call: TRBJ2-3
d_call: NA

cdr3_nt: TGTGCCAACAGTCCGTTGATAGACTACGAGCAGTACTTC
cdr3_aa: CANSPLIDYEQYF
cdr3_length: 13
clone_size: NA
v_call: TRBV28
j_call: TRBJ2-7
d_call: NA

cdr3_nt: TGCAGCGTAAGACAGGCAAGCTCCTACAATGAGCAGTTCTTC
cdr3_aa: CSVRQASSYNEQFF
cdr3_length: 14
clone_size: few
v_call: TRBV29-1
j_call: TRBJ2-1
d_call: NA

cdr3_nt: TGTGCCAGCAGTTACTCGATCCTAGCGGGAGCAGATATGCAGTATTTT
cdr3_aa: CASSYSILAGADMQYF
cdr3_length: 16
clone_size: once
v_call: TRBV6-6
j_call: TRBJ2-3
d_call: TRBD2

cdr3_nt: TGCGCCAGCAGCCCAAGGAGGATTGAAAGATTAGCGGGGGCCCACAATGAGCAGTTCTTC
cdr3_aa: CASSPRRIERLAGAHNEQFF
cdr3_length: 20
clone_size: few
v_call: TRBV4-1
j_call: TRBJ2-1
d_call: TRBD2

cdr3_nt: TGTGCCAGCAGCTCCATTAGGACAGGGAGCTACGAGCAGTACTTC
cdr3_aa: CASSSIRTGSYEQYF
cdr3_length: 15
clone_size: NA
v_call: TRBV11-2
j_call: TRBJ2-7
d_call: TRBD1

cdr3_nt: TGTGCCAGCAGCCAGGTAGCGGGGGCCCCAGAGACCCAGTACTTC
cdr3_aa: CASSQVAGAPETQYF
cdr3_length: 15
clone_size: NA
v_call: TRBV3-1
j_call: TRBJ2-5
d_call: TRBD2

cdr3_nt: TGTGCCAGCAGTTTAACCCTAGCGGCTACAGATACGCAGTATTTT
cdr3_aa: CASSLTLAATDTQYF
cdr3_length: 15
clone_size: few
v_call: TRBV12-3/TRBV12-4
j_call: TRBJ2-3
d_call: TRBD2

cdr3_nt: TGCGCCAGCAGCTTTGGGGACAGGGGACAGAGTGTGGATGGCTACACCTTC
cdr3_aa: CASSFGDRGQSVDGYTF
cdr3_length: 17
clone_size: NA
v_call: TRBV5-1
j_call: TRBJ1-2
d_call: TRBD1

cdr3_nt: TGTGCCAGCAGCCCCAACTGGGGGCGAGAGACCCAGTACTTC
cdr3_aa: CASSPNWGRETQYF
cdr3_length: 14
clone_size: NA
v_call: TRBV9
j_call: TRBJ2-5
d_call: NA

cdr3_nt: TGTGCCAGCAGCGTTTATACGCAGTATTTT
cdr3_aa: CASSVYTQYF
cdr3_length: 10
clone_size: NA
v_call: TRBV7-2
j_call: TRBJ2-3
d_call: NA

cdr3_nt: TGTGCCATCAGTGAGTCGGAACTAGGGTTCCACGAGCAGTACTTC
cdr3_aa: CAISESELGFHEQYF
cdr3_length: 15
clone_size: NA
v_call: TRBV10-3
j_call: TRBJ2-7
d_call: NA

cdr3_nt: TGTGCCAGCAGACGTTACAGTGGGTCCCCAGATACGCAGTATTTT
cdr3_aa: CASRRYSGSPDTQYF
cdr3_length: 15
clone_size: few
v_call: TRBV7-9
j_call: TRBJ2-3
d_call: NA